This TCR beta chain derives from a study of T cells after yellow fever vaccination. Study-wide results and caveats: Researchers report a weaker secondary response that nonetheless peaked faster, day 5 versus 15. A minor fraction of clonotypes spanned both CD4 and CD8 compartments. Contamination of FACS-sorted repertoires by abundant clonotypes from the bulk population could occur. Post-booster repertoires contained most primary-vaccination clones again (96% CD4, 88% CD8).

At least ten counts were recorded for this clonotype. Its antigen is not identified. TCRdb re-analysed the 5' RACE reads in MiXCR, keeping a single row per CDR3 protein. The sample consists of hundreds of thousands of distinct CDR3 sequences, 11% of them appearing once. Source: PBMCs, taken on the day of the first yellow fever vaccination. This receptor was taken from a man younger than 35 who received the YFV17D yellow fever vaccine.

CDR3 sequence: CASSLVSSGPGELFF. The CDR3 coding sequence is TGCGCCAGCAGCTTGGTGTCTAGCGGGCCCGGGGAGCTGTTTTTT. The V gene is TRBV5-1, the J gene TRBJ2-2; TRBD2 matches 8 bases. CDR1 SGHRS and CDR2 YFSETQ come from the germline V gene. The CDR3 sequence is 15 residues long. V shed 0 bases and J 6 bases; nucleotides not matched to a gene: 4.